The 25 T cell receptor beta chains listed next were all sequenced from one sample in a study of circulating CD8 cells and anti-PD-1 response in melanoma. Sorting of live CD3+CD8+TCRalphabeta+ cells by PD-1 and/or TIGIT gave four subsets. Using approximately 15 ng of total RNA, TCR libraries were made with the QIAseq Immune Repertoire TCR panel. TCRdb passed the reads through MiXCR, listing each CDR3 protein once. The sample holds 390 or so distinct CDR3 sequences, approximately 11% seen once. The starting material was CD8+ T cells from PBMCs, obtained at baseline or after one month of anti-PD-1 therapy (not recorded which). These receptors were collected from a human donor with melanoma.

In its sample, this clonotype is medium-sized. V is TRBV25-1 and J is TRBJ2-2; D is unresolved. Trimming cost V 3 bases and J 7 bases, with 0 bases left between them. Germline V CDR1 and CDR2: MGHDK, SYGVNS. The CDR3 consists of 10 residues. CDR3 sequence (DNA): TGTGCCAGCAGTGACGGGGAGCTGTTTTTT. Its protein product is CASSDGELFF. Filled out from reference TRBV25-1 and TRBJ2-2, the complete variable domain reads EADIYQTPRYLVIGTGKKITLECSQTMGHDKMYWYQQDPGMELHLIHYSYGVNSTEKGDLSSESTVSRIRTEHFPLTLESARPSHTSQYLCASSDGELFFGEGSRLTVL.

By frequency in the sample, this clonotype is large. The gene calls are TRBV9 and TRBJ1-5; 8 bases line up with TRBD1. The CDR3 loop spans 15 amino acids. The germline gives CDR1 SGDLS, CDR2 YYNGEE. Trimming cost V 4 bases and J 1 base; bases outside gene matches: 4. The CDR3 here is CASSKTGGSNQPQHF. The CDR3 bases are TGTGCCAGCAGCAAAACAGGGGGAAGCAATCAGCCCCAGCATTTT.

By share, this clonotype ranks as medium-sized. This chain links TRBV18 with TRBJ1-2, with D possibly being TRBD1 (5 bases). CDR3 length equals 19 residues. Germline CDR1 reads KGHSH; CDR2 reads LQKENI. Trimming removed 2 bases at V and 0 bases at J, with 22 bases between. The CDR3 DNA reads TGTGCCAGCTCACCAAGGGCGAGAGGGGTGCCCTTTTCTAACTATGGCTACACCTTC. This codes for CASSPRARGVPFSNYGYTF.

About this clonotype: Without the conserved terminal phenylalanine or tryptophan, this CDR3 likely stems from a read error. The rearrangement links TRBV27 to TRBJ2-5; D remains unclear. There are 15 residues in the CDR3. Trimming shortened V by 0 bases and J by 4 bases, and 12 bases separated the two germline ends. Per germline, CDR1 MNHEY and CDR2 SMNVEV (reference sequence). CDR3 nucleotide sequence: TGTGCCAGCAGTTTATCGAACGCGGCCCGAGAGACCCAGTACCTC. Its translation: CASSLSNAARETQYL.

The sample holds a few counts of this clonotype. The chain is built from TRBV6-1 and TRBJ2-7; possibly TRBD1 or TRBD2 for D (6 bases each). The CDR3 is made up of 13 amino acids. V dropped 1 base and J dropped 3 bases, with 7 bases sitting between them. Germline V lookup: CDR1 MNHNS, CDR2 SASEGT. The CDR3 nucleotides read TGTGCCAGCAGTGAAGAGGGGGGCTACGAGCAGTACTTC. As protein: CASSEEGGYEQYF.

This clonotype is large. The J gene is TRBJ2-1, the V gene TRBV6-5; 11 nucleotides align to TRBD2. V was pared by 1 base and J by 4 bases, with 3 bases of the junction left unmatched. The CDR3 runs 16 residues. CDR1 and CDR2 from the germline V gene are MNHEY and SVGAGI. Written as DNA, the CDR3 is TGTGCCAGCAGTTACTTGGGACTAGCGGAGTACAATGAGCAGTTCTTC. Amino acids: CASSYLGLAEYNEQFF.

Relative to its sample, this clonotype is medium-sized. The chain employs TRBV29-1 and TRBJ2-5; D is uncertain. Germline V gives CDR1 SQVTM, CDR2 ANQGSEA. Trimming took 5 bases from V and 2 from J, leaving 12 bases between them. CDR3 length: 13 amino acids. The CDR3 DNA is TGCAGCGTTCCTTTGGCGGAGCAAGAGACCCAGTACTTC. Encoded protein: CSVPLAEQETQYF.

In its sample, this clonotype is large. The chain combines TRBV18 with TRBJ2-7; 11 bases agree with TRBD2. V was pared by 3 bases and J by 3 bases, with 10 bases of the junction left unmatched. This CDR3 comprises 17 residues. Germline loops: CDR1 KGHSH, CDR2 LQKENI. The CDR3 loop reads CASSPWTSGPQFYEQYF. CDR3 nucleotide sequence: TGTGCCAGCTCACCCTGGACTAGCGGGCCCCAATTCTACGAGCAGTACTTC.

Notes on this clonotype: This may stem from a read error, because a much larger clone lies one nucleotide away. The V and J genes are TRBV20-1 and TRBJ2-7; no firm D call. The CDR3 runs to 11 residues. Germline lookup yields CDR1 DFQATT and CDR2 SNEGSKA (reference sequence). CDR3 sequence: CSAREGYQQYF. The CDR3 bases are TGCAGTGCTAGGGAAGGCTACCAGCAGTACTTC.

The chain has TRBV28 and TRBJ2-7, with 7 bases fitting TRBD2. Losses at the gene ends were 2 bases for V and 2 bases for J; bases not matched to a gene: 0. The CDR3 is 13 amino acids. The germline V gene has CDR1 MDHEN and CDR2 SYDVKM. CDR3 bases: TGTGCCAGCAGTTTAGCGGGAGCCTACGAGCAGTACTTC. It encodes CASSLAGAYEQYF.

This clonotype is classed as medium-sized. The J gene is TRBJ2-7, the V gene TRBV24-1, with unresolved D. Trimming stripped 4 bases from V and 3 bases from J, with 6 bases between. Germline V gene data show CDR1 as KGHDR and CDR2 as SFDVKD. The CDR3 sequence is 12 residues long. CDR3 DNA: TGTGCCACCAGTGACGGCAGCTACGAGCAGTACTTC. It yields the protein CATSDGSYEQYF.

The chain carries TRBV4-3 and TRBJ2-2, with no clear D. V lost 0 bases and J 3 bases, leaving 8 bases between the germline ends. This CDR3 is built from 15 residues. Germline loops: CDR1 LGHNA, CDR2 YSLEER. CDR3 in DNA: TGCGCCAGCAGCCAAGAAGCTTATTACACCGGGGAGCTGTTTTTT. Translating it yields CASSQEAYYTGELFF.

This clonotype is termed medium-sized (0.01 to 0.1%). The chain is built from TRBV29-1 and TRBJ2-7; possible D gene TRBD2, 5 bases. From germline, CDR1 is SQVTM and CDR2 ANQGSEA. This CDR3 region has 12 residues. Trimming stripped 4 bases from V and 2 bases from J, with 9 bases between. CDR3 amino acids: CSVASGAYEQYF. The CDR3 nucleotides are TGCAGCGTTGCCAGCGGAGCCTACGAGCAGTACTTC.

By proportion, this clonotype is medium-sized (0.01 to 0.1%). V and J are TRBV29-1 and TRBJ2-7; no clear D. The CDR3 loop spans 12 amino acids. V gave up 5 bases and J gave up 6 bases, with 14 bases separating them. From germline, CDR1 is SQVTM and CDR2 ANQGSEA. Here the CDR3 reads CSVLLPGPEQYF. The CDR3 region has the DNA TGCAGCGTTTTGCTACCCGGACCCGAGCAGTACTTC.

Relative to its sample, this clonotype is medium-sized. J is TRBJ2-7 and V is TRBV4-1; D gene ambiguous. CDR1 MGHRA and CDR2 YSYEKL come from the germline V gene. The CDR3 is made up of 11 amino acids. Trimming shortened V by 8 bases and J by 5 bases, and 10 bases separated the two germline ends. The DNA of the CDR3 is TGCGCCAGCGCCCTCGGAAACGAGCAGTACTTC. This sequence encodes CASALGNEQYF.

This clonotype rates as large. The V and J genes are TRBV28 and TRBJ1-1; D not resolved. The V gene lost 2 bases and the J gene lost 4 bases, with 14 bases spanning the gap. Germline V lookup: CDR1 MDHEN, CDR2 SYDVKM. The CDR3 contains 15 residues. The CDR3 region is CASSLGQLSGTEAFF. The CDR3 DNA reads as TGTGCCAGCAGTTTAGGTCAACTTTCTGGCACTGAAGCTTTCTTT.

Notes on this clonotype: This may be a read error: a much more frequent sequence differs by one nucleotide. V usage is TRBV27 and J usage is TRBJ2-3; 11 bases map to TRBD2. Trimming at V came to 3 bases and at J to 1 base, leaving 9 bases not matched to a gene. This CDR3 has 18 amino acids. CDR1 is MNHEY and CDR2 is SMNVEV in the germline V gene (reference sequence). The CDR3 sequence: CASSFVSGRATGTDTQYF. Written as DNA, the CDR3 is TGTGCCAGCAGTTTTGTTAGCGGGAGGGCCACTGGCACAGATACGCAGTATTTT.

This clonotype was observed a few times. The V gene is TRBV5-1, the J gene TRBJ2-1, with 8 bases identical to TRBD2. V dropped 0 bases and J dropped 6; count of bases not matched to a gene: 2. The CDR3 has 14 residues. Per the germline V gene, CDR1 is SGHRS and CDR2 is YFSETQ. For the CDR3, the DNA is TGCGCCAGCAGCTTGGAACTAGCGGTCAATGAGCAGTTCTTC. It encodes CASSLELAVNEQFF.

This clonotype is judged medium-sized. V is TRBV20-1 and J is TRBJ2-3; the D gene is possibly TRBD2 (5 bases). V lost 5 bases and J lost 0, with 15 bases in between. This CDR3 contains 15 residues. CDR1 is DFQATT, CDR2 SNEGSKA, per germline (reference sequence). The CDR3 sequence is CSADDVARSTDTQYF. Written as DNA, the CDR3 is TGCAGTGCTGACGACGTAGCGAGAAGCACAGATACGCAGTATTTT.

This clonotype counts as medium-sized. The rearrangement joins TRBV2 to TRBJ2-6; a weak D match, TRBD1 (6 bases). With 1 base removed from V and 0 bases from J, the gap between germline ends came to 16 bases. Germline-derived CDR1 and CDR2 are SNHLY and FYNNEI. The CDR3 covers 19 residues. The CDR3 here is CASSEVQGQLLSGANVLTF. The CDR3 DNA reads TGTGCCAGCAGTGAAGTGCAGGGGCAACTACTCTCTGGGGCCAACGTCCTGACTTTC.

By proportion, this clonotype is medium-sized. The rearrangement joins TRBV7-2 to TRBJ2-7, with a weak D call TRBD2 (6 bases). The V gene lost 1 base and the J gene lost 3 bases, with 10 bases spanning the gap. The CDR3 is made up of 14 amino acids. The germline CDR1 and CDR2 sequences are SGHTA and FQGNSA. The CDR3, as DNA: TGTGCCAGCAGCTTAGTAGGCGGGATCTACGAGCAGTACTTC. This sequence encodes CASSLVGGIYEQYF.

This clonotype is labeled as hyperexpanded. The V and J genes are TRBV2 and TRBJ2-5, with D unclear. V was pared by 5 bases and J by 5 bases, with 15 bases between. Germline V lookup: CDR1 SNHLY, CDR2 FYNNEI. The CDR3 loop spans 14 amino acids. In nucleotides, the CDR3 is TGTGCCAGCAGTTCCCGTGTGCCAATGGAGACCCAGTACTTC. Its protein product is CASSSRVPMETQYF.

By sample share, this clonotype is medium-sized. The chain employs TRBV19 and TRBJ2-7; D may be TRBD1 or TRBD2 (5 bases each). The CDR3 is 16 amino acids. Germline values: CDR1 LNHDA, CDR2 SQIVND (reference sequence). V lost 4 bases, J lost 0 bases, and 16 bases lay in between. This chain's CDR3 is CASSTHEGESSYEQYF. CDR3 coding DNA: TGTGCCAGTAGTACCCACGAAGGGGAGAGCTCCTACGAGCAGTACTTC.

This clonotype is termed large. The chain uses TRBV28 and TRBJ1-5; 9 bases fit TRBD1. The germline V gene encodes CDR1 MDHEN and CDR2 SYDVKM. V lost 8 bases and J lost 3; bases outside the gene matches: 5. This CDR3 has 14 residues. The CDR3 loop is CASSGTGNNQPQHF. The CDR3 DNA reads TGTGCCAGCTCCGGGACAGGGAACAATCAGCCCCAGCATTTT.

The rearrangement uses TRBV3-1 and TRBJ2-7, with 14 bases identical to TRBD2. The CDR3 is 15 amino acids. The germline gives CDR1 LGHDT, CDR2 YNNKEL (reference sequence). Unmatched junction bases numbered 1, after V lost 4 bases and J lost 2 bases. In DNA form, the CDR3 reads TGTGCCAGCAGCCCGGGACTAGCGGGAGCCTACGAGCAGTACTTC. Amino acid sequence: CASSPGLAGAYEQYF.